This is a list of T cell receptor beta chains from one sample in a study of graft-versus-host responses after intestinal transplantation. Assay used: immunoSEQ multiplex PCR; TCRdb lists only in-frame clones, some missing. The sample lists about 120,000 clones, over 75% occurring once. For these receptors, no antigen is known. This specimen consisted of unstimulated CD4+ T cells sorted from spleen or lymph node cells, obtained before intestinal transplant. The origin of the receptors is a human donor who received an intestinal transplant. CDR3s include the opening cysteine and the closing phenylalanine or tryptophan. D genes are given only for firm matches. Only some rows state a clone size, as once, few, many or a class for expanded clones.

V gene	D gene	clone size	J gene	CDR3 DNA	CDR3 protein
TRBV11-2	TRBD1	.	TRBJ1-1	TGTGCCAGCAGCTTAGATCTTGGGTGGGGACAGGAAGCTTTCTTT	CASSLDLGWGQEAFF
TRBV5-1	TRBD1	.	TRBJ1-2	TGCGCCAGCAGCTTGTTTCCGGACAGGGGGGACTATGGCTACACCTTC	CASSLFPDRGDYGYTF
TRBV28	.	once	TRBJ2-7	TGTGCCAGCAGTCCTACCGGGACTCGCTACGAGCAGTACTTC	CASSPTGTRYEQYF
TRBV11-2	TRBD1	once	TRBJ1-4	TGTGCCAGCAGCCTGCAGGGGGGTTCTAATGAAAAACTGTTTTTT	CASSLQGGSNEKLFF
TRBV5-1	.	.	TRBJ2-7	TGCGCCAGCAGCTTGGGTTCCGGGGTCTACGAGCAGTACTTC	CASSLGSGVYEQYF
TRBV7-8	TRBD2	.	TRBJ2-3	TGTGCCAGCAGCTTAGACGGGAGGGACACAGATACGCAGTATTTT	CASSLDGRDTDTQYF
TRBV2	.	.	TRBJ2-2	TGTGCCAGCAAGGACAGCCTTAACACCGGGGAGCTGTTTTTT	CASKDSLNTGELFF
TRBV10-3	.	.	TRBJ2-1	TGTGCCATCAGTGATGGGAGCTCCTACAATGAGCAGTTCTTC	CAISDGSSYNEQFF
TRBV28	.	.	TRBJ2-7	TGTGCCAGCAGTTTATTGTCAGAAGCCTACGAGCAGTACTTC	CASSLLSEAYEQYF
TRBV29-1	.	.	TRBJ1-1	TGCAGCGTGGCCACGGACAGTAGCCTGATTGGGGCTTTCTTT	CSVATDSSLIGAFF
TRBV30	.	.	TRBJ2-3	TGTGCCTGGAGTGTACGGGCAGATACGCAGTATTTT	CAWSVRADTQYF
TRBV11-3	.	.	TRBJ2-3	TGTGCCAGCAGCCCCGGGGGTGGCGCAGATACGCAGTATTTT	CASSPGGGADTQYF
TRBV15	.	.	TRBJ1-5	TGTGCCACCAGTTACAGGTATGCCAATCAGCCCCAGCATTTT	CATSYRYANQPQHF
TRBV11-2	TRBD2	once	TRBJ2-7	TGTGCCAGCAGCTCGGGACTAGCGGGAGGGCGGGGGGACGAGCAGTACTTC	CASSSGLAGGRGDEQYF
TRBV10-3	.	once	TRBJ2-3	TGTGCCATCAGCGTCAGCACAGATACGCAGTATTTT	CAISVSTDTQYF
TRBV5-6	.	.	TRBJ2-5	TGTGCCAGCAGCTTGAGCTCTCGGGAGACCCAGTACTTC	CASSLSSRETQYF
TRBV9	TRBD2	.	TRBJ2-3	TGTGCCAGCAGCCCACCCCGGGGGGGGCGAGCAGATACGCAGTATTTT	CASSPPRGGRADTQYF
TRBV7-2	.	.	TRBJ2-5	TGTGCCAGCAGCTTAGCTATACAGGGAGAGCAGTACTTC	CASSLAIQGEQYF
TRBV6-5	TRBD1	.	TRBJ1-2	TGTGCCAGCAGCAGCCAGGGGGCGGCCTATGGCTACACCTTC	CASSSQGAAYGYTF
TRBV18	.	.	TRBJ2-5	TGTGCCAGCTCCCGTTACCAAGAGACCCAGTACTTC	CASSRYQETQYF
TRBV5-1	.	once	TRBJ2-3	TGCGCCAGCAGCTTACCCACAGGGAACACAGATACGCAGTATTTT	CASSLPTGNTDTQYF